Listed here are 21 T cell receptor beta chains from one sample, sequenced in a study of Ad26.COV2.S vaccination and SARS-CoV-2 variants (dated by TCRdb to the early 2020s). The intended sense of this specimen's treatment or condition label: about 20 received Ad26.COV2.S at low or high dose, single or two shots; a few received placebo; per-sample allocation not given. For vaccine and placebo recipients, the sequenced repertoires came from samples collected on day 63 after the first injection. Library prep was done by the immunoSEQ multiplex PCR assay. TCRdb took over this immuneACCESS table, retaining in-frame rearrangements with V and J assigned. Such tables are incomplete; in checked studies, under half of the missing clones stem from an unresolved V gene, and the remainder is unexplained. The sample data list around 500,000 clones, and about 89% of these were observed just once. Jointly, the top ten make up roughly 1.7% of the sample.

The sample consisted of peripheral blood, taken in a trial of Ad26.COV2.S vaccine versus placebo. These receptors were collected from a person aged 18 to 59 who received the Ad26.COV2.S COVID-19 vaccine or a placebo.

A note on this clone: The sample carries other DNA sequences with the same CDR3. The chain recombines TRBV19 with TRBJ2-5, with D uncertain. Germline CDR1 and CDR2: LNHDA and SQIVND (reference sequence). Trimming removed 0 bases at V and 5 bases at J, with 4 bases between. The CDR3 runs to 12 residues. CDR3 region: CASSIDQETQYF. The CDR3 coding sequence is TGTGCCAGTAGTATAGATCAGGAGACCCAGTACTTC.

This chain connects TRBV15 to TRBJ2-7, with D unresolved. V dropped 1 base and J dropped 4 bases, with 11 bases sitting between them. CDR1 and CDR2 (germline): LNHNV, YYDKDF (reference sequence). The CDR3 runs to 14 residues. The CDR3 nucleotides are TGTGCCACCAGCAGAGGTCAACTCGGGTACGAGCAGTACTTC. Amino acids: CATSRGQLGYEQYF. Looking up the rest from reference TRBV15 and TRBJ2-7 gives the full variable domain: DAMVIQNPRYQVTQFGKPVTLSCSQTLNHNVMYWYQQKSSQAPKLLFHYYDKDFNNEADTPDNFQSRRPNTSFCFLDIRSPGLGDTAMYLCATSRGQLGYEQYFGPGTRLTVT.

The chain carries TRBV18 and TRBJ2-3; 7 nucleotides match TRBD2. Trimming at V came to 3 bases and at J to 4 bases, leaving 1 base not matched to a gene. Per the germline V gene, CDR1 is KGHSH and CDR2 is LQKENI. There are 13 residues in the CDR3. CDR3 protein: CASSPAGADTQYF. The CDR3, as DNA: TGTGCCAGCTCACCGGCGGGAGCAGATACGCAGTATTTT.

This rearrangement joins TRBV6-5 to TRBJ1-4, with D possibly TRBD1 on 6 matching bases. With 5 bases removed from V and 11 bases from J, the gap between germline ends came to 15 bases. Germline V gene sequence: CDR1 MNHEY, CDR2 SVGAGI. This CDR3 contains 13 residues. The CDR3 DNA follows: TGTGCCAGCAGTCTAACCGGGACAAATAAACTGTTTTTT. Translating gives CASSLTGTNKLFF.

J is TRBJ2-7 and V is TRBV11-2; 8 bases are shared with TRBD1. The CDR3 consists of 15 residues. Trimming took 4 bases from V and 3 from J; bases not matched to a gene: 8. From germline, CDR1 is SGHAT and CDR2 FQNNGV. The CDR3, as DNA: TGTGCCAGCAGCTCCCATCGCGGACAGGGCTACGAGCAGTACTTC. Translating gives CASSSHRGQGYEQYF.

As DNA, the CDR3 is TGTGCCAGCTCACCAGCAGGCTCCTACAATGAGCAGTTCTTC. Its translation: CASSPAGSYNEQFF. The chain joins TRBV18 to TRBJ2-1, with D hard to call. CDR3 length: 14 residues. V was shortened by 2 bases and J by 0 bases, with 5 bases between the two germline ends. Germline CDR1 KGHSH, CDR2 LQKENI.

The chain recombines TRBV7-2 with TRBJ1-6; D unclear. Looked up from germline, CDR1 is SGHTA and CDR2 is FQGNSA. This CDR3 has 14 amino acids. Trimming removed 2 bases from V and 7 bases from J, with 9 bases in between. In nucleotides, the CDR3 is TGTGCCAGCAGCTTAACGGAGATCAATTCACCCCTCCACTTT. Translated: CASSLTEINSPLHF.

The rearrangement uses TRBV7-8 and TRBJ1-5; 10 positions agree with TRBD1. Germline CDR1 SGHVS, CDR2 FQNEAQ. With V trimmed by 5 bases and J by 7 bases, 8 bases remained unmatched. This CDR3 is 15 amino acids long. The CDR3 spells CASSRWTGGEQPQHF. The CDR3 DNA is TGTGCCAGCAGCCGTTGGACAGGGGGGGAACAGCCCCAGCATTTT.

This clone was recorded only once. The chain links TRBV5-1 to TRBJ2-1; D is perhaps TRBD1 or TRBD2 (6 bases each). The CDR3 is 16 residues long. Trimming cost V 0 bases and J 7 bases, with 17 bases left between them. Germline CDR1 and CDR2: SGHRS and YFSETQ. The CDR3 DNA follows: TGCGCCAGCAGCTTGGTTTTGGGGGGCGCCGGGAATGAGCAGTTCTTC. Protein sequence: CASSLVLGGAGNEQFF.

This clone was recorded only once. The chain carries TRBV5-6 and TRBJ1-6; 8 bases line up with TRBD1. The trim removed 5 bases at V and 6 bases at J, leaving 7 bases unmatched. The CDR3 totals 15 residues. Germline CDR1 is SGHDT and CDR2 is YYEEEE. The CDR3 reads CASSLDRGFNSPLHF. The CDR3 DNA sequence: TGTGCCAGCAGTCTAGACAGGGGTTTTAATTCACCCCTCCACTTT.

The rearrangement uses TRBV4-1 and TRBJ2-1; 14 nucleotides agree with TRBD2. Germline V lookup: CDR1 MGHRA, CDR2 YSYEKL. CDR3 length: 19 residues. Unmatched junction bases numbered 8, after V lost 4 bases and J lost 0 bases. In DNA form, the CDR3 reads TGCGCCAGCAGCCCCGGGACTAGCGGGAGAAGGAGCTCCTACAATGAGCAGTTCTTC. Translating gives CASSPGTSGRRSSYNEQFF.

The chain employs TRBV5-1 and TRBJ2-7; 12 bases are a match to TRBD2. Losses at the gene ends were 0 bases for V and 6 bases for J; bases not matched to a gene: 4. The CDR3 loop spans 15 amino acids. Germline lookup yields CDR1 SGHRS and CDR2 YFSETQ. CDR3 nucleotides: TGCGCCAGCAGCTTGGCTCTAGCGGGAGGGATCGAGCAGTACTTC. Its protein product is CASSLALAGGIEQYF.

V is TRBV7-9 and J is TRBJ1-3; no reliable D call. The V end was cut by 7 bases, the J end by 0 bases, with 22 bases between. CDR1 is SEHNR and CDR2 is FQNEAQ in the germline V gene (reference sequence). The CDR3 is 18 amino acids. The CDR3 sequence is CASTTPAGGESSGNTIYF. CDR3 in DNA: TGTGCCAGCACCACCCCAGCCGGCGGGGAGAGCTCTGGAAACACCATATATTTT.

In the case of this clone: The junction shows a germline mismatch at one end, possibly a read error. The V gene is TRBV25-1, the J gene TRBJ2-4; D is unresolved. Germline CDR1 and CDR2: MGHDK and SYGVNS. There are 12 residues in the CDR3. This CDR3 reads CASSLAKNIQYF. The CDR3 nucleotides are TGTGCTAGCAGCCTAGCCAAAAACATTCAGTACTTC.

The chain uses TRBV7-3 and TRBJ2-3; D gene ambiguous. The V end was cut by 4 bases, the J end by 4 bases, with 9 bases between. The CDR3 runs 13 residues. Germline-derived CDR1 and CDR2 are SGHTA and FQGTGA. CDR3 bases: TGTGCCAGCAGCTCCCGAGGATCAGATACGCAGTATTTT. Its translation: CASSSRGSDTQYF.

The CDR3 spells CASLPCIRGVGEKLFF. The CDR3 DNA follows: TGTGCCAGCTTGCCTTGTATCAGGGGGGTTGGTGAAAAACTGTTTTTT. This chain links TRBV9 with TRBJ1-4; 7 bases match TRBD1. CDR1 and CDR2 (germline): SGDLS, YYNGEE. Losses at the gene ends were 7 bases for V and 7 bases for J; bases not matched to a gene: 16. The CDR3 has 16 amino acids.

This chain uses TRBV6-6 with TRBJ1-1; no definite D call. The CDR3 spans 14 residues. V was pared by 7 bases and J by 0 bases, with 12 bases between. Germline assignment: CDR1 MNHNY and CDR2 SVGAGI (reference sequence). CDR3 residues: CASIDGPVNTEAFF. The CDR3 DNA is TGTGCCAGCATCGACGGACCCGTGAACACTGAAGCTTTCTTT.

The V and J genes are TRBV27 and TRBJ2-3; unclear D gene. This CDR3 has 12 residues. V was cut by 6 bases and J by 1 base, with 5 bases left in between. Germline assignment: CDR1 MNHEY and CDR2 SMNVEV (reference sequence). The CDR3 nucleotides are TGTGCCAGCAGCCGGGGCACAGATACGCAGTATTTT. Residues: CASSRGTDTQYF.

The chain couples TRBV7-8 to TRBJ2-1; 11 nucleotides align to TRBD2. This CDR3 has 15 amino acids. Germline values: CDR1 SGHVS, CDR2 FQNEAQ. The V segment lost 6 bases and the J segment 4 bases; nucleotides outside the gene matches: 5. CDR3 residues: CASRALAGGYNEQFF. CDR3 coding DNA: TGTGCCAGCAGAGCTCTAGCGGGAGGTTACAATGAGCAGTTCTTC.

V usage is TRBV3-1 (or the pseudogene TRBV3-2) and J usage is TRBJ1-2; 8 bases match TRBD1. The CDR3 runs to 15 residues. Trimming at V came to 4 bases and at J to 5 bases, leaving 9 bases not matched to a gene. From germline, CDR1 is LGHDT and CDR2 YNNKEL (reference sequence). CDR3 nucleotides: TGTGCCAGCAGCCTGCAGGGGGCATCAACTTATGGCTACACCTTC. It is translated as CASSLQGASTYGYTF.

The chain is built from TRBV5-8 and TRBJ1-1; D is unclear. Germline loops: CDR1 SGHTS, CDR2 YDEGEE. The CDR3 is made up of 14 amino acids. V was pared by 3 bases and J by 6 bases, with 15 bases between. The CDR3 DNA follows: TGTGCCAGCAGCTGGGAGGCTGGGTACGCTGAAGCTTTCTTT. Translated, it gives CASSWEAGYAEAFF.